This T cell receptor (beta chain) was sequenced during a study of response to subunit inactivated influenza vaccine. Overall study results and limits: The authors put forward the suggestion that each seasonal influenza vaccination may bring in only a limited number of new T cells.

This clonotype was seen more than once but under ten times. The target antigen is unknown. Germline V gene data show CDR1 as SGHVS and CDR2 as FNYEAQ. The CDR3 extends over 16 amino acids. The ends lost 1 base at V and 7 bases at J; junction bases unmatched: 8. TCRdb re-derived calls from the RT-PCR reads in MiXCR, one entry per CDR3 protein. The sample carries about 580,000 distinct CDR3 sequences, about 15% recorded once. This clonotype was sampled from a middle-aged man who received an inactivated influenza vaccine. The material sequenced was PBMCs from blood, taken 11 to 12 days after vaccination. V is TRBV7-6 and J is TRBJ2-2, with 8 bases identical to TRBD2. The CDR3 nucleotides read TGTGCCAGCAGCTTAGTTATCGGGAGGGCCGGCGGGGAGCTGTTTTTT. Translating gives CASSLVIGRAGGELFF.